This TCR beta chain originates from a study of identical twins. Addition of a universal primer site occurred through template switching, and cDNA carried unique molecular identifiers. TCRdb processed the 5' RACE reads anew with MiXCR; each CDR3 protein has one entry. The data contain some 1,700,000 distinct CDR3 sequences, under 35% of them singletons. Study outcomes and limitations: Out-of-frame alpha sequences common to twins exhibited an excess of low generation probability.

To note about this clonotype: What it recognizes is unknown.

The length of the CDR3 is 15 residues. The germline V gene encodes CDR1 MNHEY and CDR2 SVGEGT. The sequencing sample was made of cord blood. The genes are TRBV6-2 or TRBV6-3 and TRBJ2-1, with D possibly being TRBD1 or TRBD2 (6 bases each). The end of the DNA aligns better with TRBJ2-7, so the J call may be wrong. The sequence was collected from a newborn girl in good health. CDR3 amino acids: CASSYGGPSYNEQYF. Written as DNA, the CDR3 is TGTGCCAGCAGTTATGGGGGGCCCTCCTACAATGAGCAGTACTTC.